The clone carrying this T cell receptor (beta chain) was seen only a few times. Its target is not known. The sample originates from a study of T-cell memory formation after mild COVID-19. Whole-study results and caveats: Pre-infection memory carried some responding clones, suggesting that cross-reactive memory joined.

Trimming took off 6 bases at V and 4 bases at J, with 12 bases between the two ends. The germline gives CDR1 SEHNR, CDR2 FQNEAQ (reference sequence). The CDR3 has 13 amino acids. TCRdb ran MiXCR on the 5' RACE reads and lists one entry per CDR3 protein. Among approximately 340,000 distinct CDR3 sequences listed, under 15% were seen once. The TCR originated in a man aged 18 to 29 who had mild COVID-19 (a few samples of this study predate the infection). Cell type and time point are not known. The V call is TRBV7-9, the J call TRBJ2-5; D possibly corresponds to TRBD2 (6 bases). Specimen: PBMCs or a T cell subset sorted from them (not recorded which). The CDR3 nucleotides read TGTGCCAGCAGAGACCACGGGGGAGAGACCCAGTACTTC. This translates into CASRDHGGETQYF.